This TCR beta chain was profiled in a study of T cells after yellow fever vaccination. Study-wide results and limits: Bulk-population clonotypes that are abundant could appear as contaminants in FACS-sorted repertoires.

For TCR, cDNA came from 5'RACE template switching, which added a universal primer site and UMIs. TCRdb reprocessed the 5' RACE reads with MiXCR, giving one entry per CDR3 protein. The table shows fewer than 650,000 distinct CDR3 sequences, with around a fifth occurring only once. This clonotype was recorded at least ten times. Its antigen is still unknown. CDR3 length: 13 residues. Germline CDR1 ENHRY, CDR2 SYGVKD. V trimming: 5 bases; J trimming: 3 bases; junction bases outside the gene matches: 3. This rearrangement joins TRBV10-3 to TRBJ2-7, with 8 nucleotides matching TRBD1. This specimen consisted of PBMCs, obtained around 3 weeks after the first yellow fever vaccination. The receptor comes from a man between 18 and 29 years old who received the YFV17D yellow fever vaccine. In DNA form, the CDR3 reads TGTGCCATCAGTAGGACAGGGAACTACGAGCAGTACTTC. This translates into CAISRTGNYEQYF.